Below, 26 T cell receptor beta chains from the same sample are listed, as sequenced in a study of cytotoxic CD8 clonotypes in ibrutinib-treated CLL. Assay: immunoSEQ multiplex PCR; the TCRdb copy retains only in-frame clones and omits some. The sample includes 150,000 to 200,000 clones, roughly 88% seen only once; the top ten take about 2.9%. The sequenced sample was PBMCs, obtained at disease progression, from a patient treated with ibrutinib. All receptors derive from a human donor with chronic lymphocytic leukemia.

V and J are TRBV11-2 and TRBJ2-7; tentative D call: TRBD1 (6 bases). V was cut by 4 bases and J by 0 bases, with 19 bases left in between. The CDR3 length is 17 residues. CDR1 SGHAT and CDR2 FQNNGV come from the germline V gene. The CDR3 coding sequence is TGTGCCAGCAGCTCCCGTATCGACAGGTTTAGCTCCTACGAGCAGTACTTC. Amino acids: CASSSRIDRFSSYEQYF.

The chain uses TRBV19 and TRBJ2-2; possible D gene TRBD1, 5 bases. V lost 0 bases and J 7 bases, leaving 9 bases between the germline ends. The CDR3 runs 14 residues. Germline CDR1 and CDR2: LNHDA and SQIVND (reference sequence). The CDR3: CASSIDQGIGELFF. DNA for the CDR3: TGTGCCAGTAGTATAGATCAGGGCATCGGGGAGCTGTTTTTT.

This clone has just one count. The gene calls are TRBV11-2 and TRBJ1-1; a weak D match, TRBD1 (5 bases). Trimming stripped 1 base from V and 4 bases from J, with 10 bases between. Germline assignment: CDR1 SGHAT and CDR2 FQNNGV. CDR3 length: 14 amino acids. CDR3 loop: CASSLVGDGTEAFF. DNA for the CDR3: TGTGCCAGCAGCTTAGTGGGGGATGGCACTGAAGCTTTCTTT.

V is TRBV7-2 and J is TRBJ2-5, with D possibly being TRBD1 (5 bases). Germline CDR1 reads SGHTA; CDR2 reads FQGNSA. V was shortened by 1 base and J by 2 bases, with 11 bases between the two germline ends. This CDR3 region has 15 residues. The CDR3 is CASSLVLTVQETQYF. Written as DNA, the CDR3 is TGTGCCAGCAGCTTAGTTTTGACAGTACAAGAGACCCAGTACTTC.

The table lists this clone with a few counts. This rearrangement joins TRBV6-1 to TRBJ1-5; D possibly corresponds to TRBD1 (6 bases). V shed 4 bases and J shed 4 bases, with 11 bases lying between them. The CDR3 is 14 amino acids. CDR1 and CDR2 (germline): MNHNS, SASEGT. In nucleotides, the CDR3 is TGTGCCAGCAGTGCGGACAGCGTAAATCAGCCCCAGCATTTT. Encoded protein: CASSADSVNQPQHF.

V gene TRBV11-2 combines with J gene TRBJ2-1; unclear D gene. V lost 1 base, J lost 3 bases, and 10 bases lay in between. The germline V gene has CDR1 SGHAT and CDR2 FQNNGV. The CDR3 extends over 15 amino acids. Written as DNA, the CDR3 is TGTGCCAGCAGCTTAGGACTGGGGAACTACAATGAGCAGTTCTTC. Protein: CASSLGLGNYNEQFF.

In its sample, this clone was seen once. The chain couples TRBV11-3 to TRBJ2-5, with D perhaps matching TRBD1 (6 bases). Germline CDR1 and CDR2: SGHNT and YENEEA. V gave up 3 bases and J gave up 3 bases, with 20 bases separating them. This CDR3 is built from 17 residues. CDR3 sequence (DNA): TGTGCCAGCAGCTTTTTCCTGAAATGGGGGCGGGAAGAGACCCAGTACTTC. The encoded protein is CASSFFLKWGREETQYF.

This clone was recorded once. This chain uses TRBV25-1 with TRBJ1-5; the D is unclear. The CDR3 covers 14 residues. Germline V lookup: CDR1 MGHDK, CDR2 SYGVNS. The V gene lost 1 base and the J gene lost 0 bases, with 4 bases spanning the gap. The DNA of the CDR3 is TGTGCCAGCAGTGAATTTCATAGCAATCAGCCCCAGCATTTT. Its protein is CASSEFHSNQPQHF.

This clone appeared once. This chain links TRBV12-5 with TRBJ1-2; 11 positions agree with TRBD1. The CDR3 runs 15 residues. Losses at the gene ends were 6 bases for V and 4 bases for J; bases not matched to a gene: 7. The germline gives CDR1 LGHNT, CDR2 FRNRAP. CDR3 amino acids: CASGTDRGRVYGYTF. The CDR3 DNA reads TGTGCTAGTGGAACGGACAGGGGGCGGGTCTATGGCTACACCTTC.

The chain couples TRBV30 to TRBJ2-7, with 7 bases matching TRBD2. V was pared by 3 bases and J by 0 bases, with 2 bases of the junction left unmatched. The length of the CDR3 is 13 residues. The germline V gene has CDR1 GTSNPN and CDR2 SVGIG (reference sequence). The CDR3 here is CAWSPGGSYEQYF. The CDR3 nucleotides read TGTGCCTGGAGCCCGGGGGGCTCCTACGAGCAGTACTTC.

This chain links TRBV21-1 with TRBJ2-5; the table's TRBD1 call for D was not verified on the DNA. TRBV21-1 is a pseudogene locus. This CDR3 comprises 15 residues. The CDR3 DNA is TGTGCCAGCAGCAAAGGGGGTAGGGGTCAAGAGACCCAGTACTTC. Encoded protein: CASSKGGRGQETQYF.

The chain uses TRBV6-5 and TRBJ1-1; D ambiguous. Germline CDR1 is MNHEY and CDR2 is SVGAGI. V lost 0 bases and J 0 bases, leaving 11 bases between the germline ends. CDR3 size: 16 residues. The CDR3: CASSYSNVQLNTEAFF. The CDR3 DNA sequence: TGTGCCAGCAGTTACTCGAATGTTCAGTTGAACACTGAAGCTTTCTTT.

The V and J genes are TRBV5-6 and TRBJ2-1, with 8 nucleotides matching TRBD1. The CDR3 has 17 amino acids. Germline CDR1 is SGHDT and CDR2 is YYEEEE. The V gene end was trimmed by 0 bases and the J gene end by 0 bases; junction bases not matched to a gene: 5. The CDR3 nucleotides are TGTGCCAGCAGCTTGGGGGACAGGCCGAGCTCCTACAATGAGCAGTTCTTC. It translates to CASSLGDRPSSYNEQFF. The full variable domain, completed using reference TRBV5-6 and TRBJ2-1, is DAGVTQSPTHLIKTRGQQVTLRCSPKSGHDTVSWYQQALGQGPQFIFQYYEEEERQRGNFPDRFSGHQFPNYSSELNVNALLLGDSALYLCASSLGDRPSSYNEQFFGPGTRLTVL.

This clone appeared once. This sequence joins TRBV9 and TRBJ1-3; D is unresolved. The V gene's germline CDR1 is SGDLS and CDR2 YYNGEE. The CDR3 is 14 residues long. The V gene lost 0 bases and the J gene lost 1 base, with 5 bases spanning the gap. The CDR3 reads CASSVALSGNTIYF. The CDR3 DNA is TGTGCCAGCAGCGTAGCCTTATCTGGAAACACCATATATTTT.

This clone has a handful of counts. The rearrangement uses TRBV11-3 and TRBJ2-1, with D perhaps TRBD2 (6 bases). Germline V gene lookup returns CDR1 SGHNT and CDR2 YENEEA. V gave up 0 bases and J gave up 7 bases, with 16 bases separating them. This CDR3 is 16 amino acids long. The CDR3, as DNA: TGTGCCAGCAGCTTAGATAGGTTGCTAGCGATGAATGAGCAGTTCTTC. The encoded protein is CASSLDRLLAMNEQFF.

This sequence joins TRBV7-2 and TRBJ1-2, with D tentatively TRBD1 (6 bases). CDR1 and CDR2 (germline): SGHTA, FQGNSA. V shed 5 bases and J shed 7 bases, with 17 bases lying between them. The CDR3 length is 14 residues. The CDR3 sequence: CASSKDQGRSGYTF. In DNA form, the CDR3 reads TGTGCCAGCAGCAAAGATCAGGGGCGGAGTGGCTACACCTTC.

This chain connects TRBV7-6 to TRBJ1-4; 7 nucleotides agree with TRBD1. The V segment lost 4 bases and the J segment 6 bases; nucleotides outside the gene matches: 8. In germline, CDR1 is SGHVS, CDR2 FNYEAQ. The CDR3 covers 15 residues. The DNA for the CDR3 is TGTGCCAGCAGCTCCTACAGGGGCGGCGATGAAAAACTGTTTTTT. Its protein product is CASSSYRGGDEKLFF.

The sample holds many counts of this clone. CDR3 DNA sequence: TGTGCCAGCAGTTTAGGGTACAATGAGCAGTTCTTC. It codes for CASSLGYNEQFF. The chain couples TRBV28 to TRBJ2-1; no firm D call. The germline V and J ends were trimmed by 2 bases and 4 bases, with 3 bases remaining between them. Germline assignment: CDR1 MDHEN and CDR2 SYDVKM. This CDR3 is 12 amino acids long.

This chain connects TRBV6-6 to TRBJ2-2, with 7 bases aligning to TRBD2. Germline trimming cut 5 bases from V and 2 bases from J; bases unmatched to any gene: 5. From germline, CDR1 is MNHNY and CDR2 SVGAGI (reference sequence). There are 15 residues in the CDR3. The CDR3 coding sequence is TGTGCCAGCAGTCCTAGCGGTCCAAACACCGGGGAGCTGTTTTTT. The encoded protein is CASSPSGPNTGELFF.

V gene TRBV11-2 combines with J gene TRBJ1-2, with a weak D call TRBD1 (5 bases). Per the germline V gene, CDR1 is SGHAT and CDR2 is FQNNGV. Trimming cost V 2 bases and J 2 bases, with 12 bases left between them. The CDR3 runs to 15 residues. CDR3 bases: TGTGCCAGCAGCTTACCGCGGCAGGGAAACTATGGCTACACCTTC. It is translated as CASSLPRQGNYGYTF.

V is TRBV4-3 and J is TRBJ2-4; D may match TRBD1 or TRBD2 (5 bases each). In germline, CDR1 is LGHNA, CDR2 YSLEER. Deletions cut 4 bases from V and 8 bases from J, with 15 bases between. The CDR3 extends over 14 amino acids. The CDR3 DNA is TGCGCCAGCAGCCTGGGGGAGAATGGGGACATTCAGTACTTC. It codes for CASSLGENGDIQYF.

The chain has TRBV5-1 and TRBJ1-4; 8 bases are shared with TRBD1. CDR1 is SGHRS, CDR2 YFSETQ, per germline. There are 15 residues in the CDR3. V gave up 3 bases and J gave up 2 bases; unmatched junction bases: 3. CDR3: CASSSYRGTNEKLFF. The CDR3 region has the DNA TGCGCCAGCAGCTCATACAGGGGGACTAATGAAAAACTGTTTTTT.

The chain couples TRBV10-3 to TRBJ1-1; no firm D call. V lost 4 bases and J lost 0, with 6 bases in between. CDR1 ENHRY and CDR2 SYGVKD come from the germline V gene. The CDR3 sequence is 13 residues long. This chain's CDR3 is CAISALMNTEAFF. CDR3 nucleotide sequence: TGTGCCATCAGTGCCCTCATGAACACTGAAGCTTTCTTT.

This clone came up a few times. The rearrangement links TRBV7-2 to TRBJ1-2, with D perhaps matching TRBD1 (6 bases). V shed 1 base and J shed 4 bases, with 13 bases lying between them. Germline CDR1 and CDR2: SGHTA and FQGNSA. The CDR3 spans 15 residues. Here the CDR3 DNA reads TGTGCCAGCAGCTTAGTCTTACAGGGCCTCTATGGCTACACCTTC. Translating it yields CASSLVLQGLYGYTF.

J is TRBJ2-7 and V is TRBV5-8; maybe TRBD2 (5 bases). The V and J ends lost 3 bases and 2 bases respectively, with 15 bases between them. This CDR3 is 15 amino acids long. The V gene's germline CDR1 is SGHTS and CDR2 YDEGEE. The CDR3 sequence is CASSSPRRATYEQYF. The DNA for the CDR3 is TGTGCCAGCAGCTCCCCCCGGCGGGCCACCTACGAGCAGTACTTC.

The J gene is TRBJ2-7, the V gene TRBV29-1, with 13 positions matching TRBD2. The CDR3 totals 13 residues. J was trimmed by 3 bases and V by 7 bases; bases with no gene match: 3. Per germline, CDR1 SQVTM and CDR2 ANQGSEA. CDR3 sequence: CSAGLAGDYEQYF. The CDR3 DNA is TGCAGCGCCGGACTAGCGGGAGACTACGAGCAGTACTTC.